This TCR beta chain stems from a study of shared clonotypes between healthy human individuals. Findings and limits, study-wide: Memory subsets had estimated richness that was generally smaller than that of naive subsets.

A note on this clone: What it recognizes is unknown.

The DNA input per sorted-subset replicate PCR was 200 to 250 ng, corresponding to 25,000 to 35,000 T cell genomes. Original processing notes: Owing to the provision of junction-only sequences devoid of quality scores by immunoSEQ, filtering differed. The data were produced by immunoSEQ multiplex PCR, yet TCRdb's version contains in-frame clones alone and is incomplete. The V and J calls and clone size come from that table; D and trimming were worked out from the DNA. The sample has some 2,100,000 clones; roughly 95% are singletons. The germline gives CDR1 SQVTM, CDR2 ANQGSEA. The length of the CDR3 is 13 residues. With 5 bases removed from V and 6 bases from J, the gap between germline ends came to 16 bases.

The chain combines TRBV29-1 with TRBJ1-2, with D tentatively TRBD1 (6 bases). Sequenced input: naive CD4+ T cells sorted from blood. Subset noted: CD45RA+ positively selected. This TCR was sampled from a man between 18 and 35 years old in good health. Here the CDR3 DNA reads TGCAGCGTTCGTCGAGGGGGGTCCCATGGCTACACCTTC. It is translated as CSVRRGGSHGYTF.